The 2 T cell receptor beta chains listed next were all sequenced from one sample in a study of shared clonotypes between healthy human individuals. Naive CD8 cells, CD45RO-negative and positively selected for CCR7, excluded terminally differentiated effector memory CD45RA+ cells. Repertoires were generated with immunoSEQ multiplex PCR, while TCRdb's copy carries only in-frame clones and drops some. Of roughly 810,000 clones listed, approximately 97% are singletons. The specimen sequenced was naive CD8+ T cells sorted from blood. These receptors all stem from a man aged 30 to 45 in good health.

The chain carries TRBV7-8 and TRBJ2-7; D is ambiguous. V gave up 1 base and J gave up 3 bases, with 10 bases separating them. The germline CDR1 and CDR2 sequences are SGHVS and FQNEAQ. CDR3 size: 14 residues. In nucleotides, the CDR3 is TGTGCCAGCAGCTTAGAGAGGAATCACTACGAGCAGTACTTC. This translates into CASSLERNHYEQYF.

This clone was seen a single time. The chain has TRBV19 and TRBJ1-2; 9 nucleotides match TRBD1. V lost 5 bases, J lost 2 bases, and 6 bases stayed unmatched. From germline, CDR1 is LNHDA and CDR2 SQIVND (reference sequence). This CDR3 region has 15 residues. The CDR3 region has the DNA TGTGCCAGTAGTTCCTACAGGGGGCCGAACTATGGCTACACCTTC. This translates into CASSSYRGPNYGYTF.